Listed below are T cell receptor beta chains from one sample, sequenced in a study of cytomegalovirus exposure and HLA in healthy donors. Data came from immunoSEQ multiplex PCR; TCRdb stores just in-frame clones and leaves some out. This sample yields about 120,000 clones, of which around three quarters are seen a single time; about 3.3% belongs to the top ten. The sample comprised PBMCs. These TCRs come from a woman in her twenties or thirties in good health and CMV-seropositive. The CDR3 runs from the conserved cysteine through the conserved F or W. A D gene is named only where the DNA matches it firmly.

CASSRLDNEQFF TRBV2 .
CASSSLGVGQRNGRELFF TRBV5-4 TRBD1
CASSVGGLDIEQFF TRBV9 .
CASSVPGQGDNSPLHF TRBV7-9 TRBD1
CASSQGTGVGQAFPYEQYF TRBV4-3 TRBD1
CASSPRQGAHRNTIYF TRBV7-9 TRBD1
CASSIDDGGRVNEQFF TRBV19 .
CASSLRTANTEAFF TRBV7-2 .
CASSGVGYEQYF TRBV28 .
CASSGTGGIASYGYTF TRBV6-1 TRBD1
CASSARTIRDDGGYTF TRBV7-9 .
CASSQTRDSLSTQYF TRBV7-2 .
CASSLAANYGYNEQFF TRBV5-1 .
CASSAGQGATNEKLFF TRBV2 TRBD1
CASRGSGNQPQHF TRBV28 .
CASSIGGARETQYF TRBV19 TRBD2
CASKKFHTEAFF TRBV2 .
CASSPSQGGNSPLHF TRBV4-2 TRBD1
CASSTPDRDEQYF TRBV5-4 TRBD1
CASSVGQAHGYTF TRBV2 .
CAHRGGLTEAFF TRBV30 .
CSGQGGTEAFF TRBV29-1 TRBD1
CASSLVVRSGANVLTF TRBV7-2 .
CASSEGQAFLAQPQHF TRBV6-1 TRBD1
CASSLGNRGDEQFF TRBV7-9 TRBD1
CASRGQGPIYYGYTF TRBV19 TRBD1
CASSPRRSTTDTQYF TRBV28 .
CASSLGLAGGRADTQYF TRBV7-2 TRBD2